The source of this T cell receptor beta chain is a study of blood T cell repertoires in COVID-19. Study background: The origin of the acute and convalescent COVID-19 samples was the United States, Italy and Spain. Sources were T cells, B-cell-depleted T cells, or PBMCs; the material itself was cDNA or gDNA.

Repertoires were generated with immunoSEQ multiplex PCR, while TCRdb's copy carries only in-frame clones and drops some. The data show about 220,000 clones, 80% to 90% seen once. There are a few counts of this clone. V dropped 4 bases and J dropped 6 bases, with 12 bases sitting between them. CDR3 length: 14 amino acids. CDR1 SNHLY and CDR2 FYNNEI come from the germline V gene. The V call is TRBV2, the J call TRBJ1-4; D not certain. The material sequenced was peripheral blood. The TCR sequence derives from a woman between 55 and 75 years old who had recovered from COVID-19. The CDR3 here is CASSGRSADEKLFF. The CDR3 nucleotides read TGTGCCAGCAGTGGGCGGTCAGCCGATGAAAAACTGTTTTTT.